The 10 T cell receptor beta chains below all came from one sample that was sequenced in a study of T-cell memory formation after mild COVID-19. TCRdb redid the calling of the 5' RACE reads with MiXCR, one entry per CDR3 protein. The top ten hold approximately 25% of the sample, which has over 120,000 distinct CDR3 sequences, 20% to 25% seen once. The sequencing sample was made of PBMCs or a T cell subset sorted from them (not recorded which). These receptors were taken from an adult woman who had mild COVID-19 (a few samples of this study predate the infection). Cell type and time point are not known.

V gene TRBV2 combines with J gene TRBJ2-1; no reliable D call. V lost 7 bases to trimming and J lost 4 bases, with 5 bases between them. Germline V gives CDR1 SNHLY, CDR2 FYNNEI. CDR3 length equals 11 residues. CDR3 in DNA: TGTGCCAGCAACTCTTACAATGAGCAGTTCTTC. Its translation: CASNSYNEQFF. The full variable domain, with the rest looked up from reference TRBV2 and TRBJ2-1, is EPEVTQTPSHQVTQMGQEVILRCVPISNHLYFYWYRQILGQKVEFLVSFYNNEISEKSEIFDDQFSVERPDGSNFTLKIRSTKLEDSAMYFCASNSYNEQFFGPGTRLTVL.

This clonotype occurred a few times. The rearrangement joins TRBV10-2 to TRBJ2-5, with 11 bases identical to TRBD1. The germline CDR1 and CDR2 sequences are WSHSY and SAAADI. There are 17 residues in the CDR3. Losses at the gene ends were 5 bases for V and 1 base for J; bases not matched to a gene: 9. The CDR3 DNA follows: TGCGCCAGCAGTCACCTCCGGGACAGGGGGAGCCAAGAGACCCAGTACTTC. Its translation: CASSHLRDRGSQETQYF.

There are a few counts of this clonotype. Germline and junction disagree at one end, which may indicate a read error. CDR3 DNA sequence: TGCGCCAGCGGCTTAGGAGGCGAGCAGTACTTC. This translates into CASGLGGEQYF. The V call is TRBV5-1, the J call TRBJ2-7; D perhaps matches TRBD2 (5 bases). The CDR3 has 11 amino acids. Germline assignment: CDR1 SGHRS and CDR2 YFSETQ.

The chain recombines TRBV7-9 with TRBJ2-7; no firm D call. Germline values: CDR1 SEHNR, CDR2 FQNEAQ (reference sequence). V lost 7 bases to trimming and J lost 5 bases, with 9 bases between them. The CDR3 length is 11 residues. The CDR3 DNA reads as TGTGCCAGCACAACGGTCCACGAGCAGTACTTC. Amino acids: CASTTVHEQYF.

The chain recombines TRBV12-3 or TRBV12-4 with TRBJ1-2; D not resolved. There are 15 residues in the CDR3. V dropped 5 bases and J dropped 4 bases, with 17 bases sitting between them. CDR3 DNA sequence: TGTGCCAGCAGTGGTGAGGGAGGAGGACCCTATGGCTACACCTTC. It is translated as CASSGEGGGPYGYTF.

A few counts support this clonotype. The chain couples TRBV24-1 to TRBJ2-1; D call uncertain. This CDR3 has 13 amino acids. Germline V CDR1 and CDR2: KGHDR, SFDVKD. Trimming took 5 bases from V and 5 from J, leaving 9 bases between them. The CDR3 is CATSAPVDNEQFF. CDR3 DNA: TGTGCCACCAGTGCCCCTGTTGACAATGAGCAGTTCTTC.

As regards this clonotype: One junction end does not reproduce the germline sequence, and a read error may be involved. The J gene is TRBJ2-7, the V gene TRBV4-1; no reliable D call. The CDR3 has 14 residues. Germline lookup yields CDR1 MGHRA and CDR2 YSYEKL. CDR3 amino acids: CAISQGGRSYEQYF. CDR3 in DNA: TGCGCCATCAGCCAAGGTGGGCGTTCCTACGAGCAGTACTTC.

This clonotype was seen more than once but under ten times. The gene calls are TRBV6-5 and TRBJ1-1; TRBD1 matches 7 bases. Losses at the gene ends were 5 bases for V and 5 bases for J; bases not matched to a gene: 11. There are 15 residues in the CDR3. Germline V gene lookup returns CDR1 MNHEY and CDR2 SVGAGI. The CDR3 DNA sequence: TGTGCCAGCAGTCATAGACAGGGAGGGGGTACTGAAGCTTTCTTT. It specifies CASSHRQGGGTEAFF.

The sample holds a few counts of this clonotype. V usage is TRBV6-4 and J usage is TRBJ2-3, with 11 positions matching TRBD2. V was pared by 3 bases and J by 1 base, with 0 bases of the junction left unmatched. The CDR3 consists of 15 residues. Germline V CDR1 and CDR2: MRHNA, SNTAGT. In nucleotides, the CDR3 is TGTGCCAGCAGTGAGGGACTAGCGGGCACAGATACGCAGTATTTT. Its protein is CASSEGLAGTDTQYF.

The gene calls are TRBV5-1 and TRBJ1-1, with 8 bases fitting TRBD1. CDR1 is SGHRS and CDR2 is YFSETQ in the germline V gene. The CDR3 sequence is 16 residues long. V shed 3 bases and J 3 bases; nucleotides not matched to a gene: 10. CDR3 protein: CASSSAAGQGHTEAFF. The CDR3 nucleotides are TGCGCCAGCAGCTCCGCGGCAGGACAGGGTCACACTGAAGCTTTCTTT.